This T cell receptor (beta chain) was sequenced in a study of breast tumors, draining lymph nodes, adjacent tissues. This CDR3 has 15 amino acids. Trimming took 5 bases from V and 5 from J; bases not matched to a gene: 8. CDR1 and CDR2 from the germline V gene are MRHNA and SNTAGT. As regards this clonotype: Its antigen is not identified.

Using its own MiXCR run on the multiplex PCR reads, TCRdb lists one record per CDR3 protein. The sample records about 21,000 distinct CDR3 sequences, 41% being singletons. Study findings and constraints: Data only fit, rather than demonstrated, lymph node origin of most tumor T cells. Tumor repertoires ranked between lymph nodes and nontumor tissue in diversity, with V and J gene preferences.

The TCR sequence derives from a female donor with breast cancer. Some clones in this sample may be carry-over from other donors' samples. Material for sequencing was breast tumor tissue. The chain joins TRBV6-4 to TRBJ2-2; TRBD1 agrees at 7 bases. In DNA, the CDR3 is TGTGCCAGCAGTTCCGGGACAGTTCCTACCGGGGAGCTGTTTTTT. This sequence encodes CASSSGTVPTGELFF.